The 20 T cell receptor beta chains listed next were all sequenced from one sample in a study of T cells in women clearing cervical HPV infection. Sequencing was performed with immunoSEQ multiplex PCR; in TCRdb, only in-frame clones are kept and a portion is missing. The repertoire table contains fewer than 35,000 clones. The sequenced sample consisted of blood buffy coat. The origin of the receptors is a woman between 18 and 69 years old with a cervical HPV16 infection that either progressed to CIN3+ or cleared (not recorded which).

The DNA read from the CDR3 is TGTGCCAGCAGTTTCAAAGAAAGGGCTACG. Translated: CASSFKERAT. From start to end, the CDR3 is CASSFKERATQYF. This chain joins TRBV28 and TRBJ2-3; D remains ambiguous. The read ends 3 residues shy of where the CDR3 ends; the end is completed using the germline J gene. This CDR3 region has 13 residues. The ends were cut back, 3 bases at V and 8 bases at J, with 12 bases in the middle. CDR1 and CDR2 (germline): MDHEN, SYDVKM.

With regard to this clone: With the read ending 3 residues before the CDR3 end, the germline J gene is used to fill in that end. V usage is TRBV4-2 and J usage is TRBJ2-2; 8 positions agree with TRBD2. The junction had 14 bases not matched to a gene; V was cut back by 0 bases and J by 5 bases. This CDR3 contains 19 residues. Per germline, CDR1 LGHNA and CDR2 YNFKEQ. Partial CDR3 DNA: TGTGCCAGCAGCCAAGATCGGGGTCTGGGCGGGAGGACTACCGGGGAG. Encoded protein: CASSQDRGLGGRTTGE. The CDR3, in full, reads CASSQDRGLGGRTTGELFF.

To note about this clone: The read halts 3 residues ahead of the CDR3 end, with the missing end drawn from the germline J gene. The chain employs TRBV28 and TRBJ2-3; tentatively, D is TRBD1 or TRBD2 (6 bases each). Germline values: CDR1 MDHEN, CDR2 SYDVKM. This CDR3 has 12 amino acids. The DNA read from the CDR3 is TGTGCCAGCAGTTCGGAGGGGGAGACG. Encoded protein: CASSSEGET. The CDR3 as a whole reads CASSSEGETQYF.

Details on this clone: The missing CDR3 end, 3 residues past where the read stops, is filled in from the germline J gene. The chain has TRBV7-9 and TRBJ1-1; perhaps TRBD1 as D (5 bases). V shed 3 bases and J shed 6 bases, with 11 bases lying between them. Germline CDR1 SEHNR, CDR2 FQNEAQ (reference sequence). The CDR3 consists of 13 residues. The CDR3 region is CASSLGGVAEAFF. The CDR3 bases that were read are TGTGCCAGCAGCTTGGGGGGGGTGGCTGAA.

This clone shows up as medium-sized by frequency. The sequenced CDR3 bases are TGTGCCAGCTCACCTAGCGGGAGTAAGGATGAG. It encodes CASSPSGSKDE. The full CDR3 sequence reads CASSPSGSKDEQFF. The rearrangement uses TRBV18 and TRBJ2-1, with 9 nucleotides matching TRBD2. The read terminates 3 residues ahead of where the CDR3 ends, so the germline J gene completes it. This CDR3 contains 14 residues. The J segment lost 8 bases and the V segment lost 3 bases, leaving 5 bases of the junction unmatched. CDR1 KGHSH and CDR2 LQKENI come from the germline V gene.

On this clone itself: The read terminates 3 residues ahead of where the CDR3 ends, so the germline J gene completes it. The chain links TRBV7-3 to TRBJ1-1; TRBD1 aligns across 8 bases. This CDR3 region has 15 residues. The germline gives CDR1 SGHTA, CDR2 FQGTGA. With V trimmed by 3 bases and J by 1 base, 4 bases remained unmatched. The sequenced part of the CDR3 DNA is TGTGCCAGCAGCTTGGCCGGGACAGGGAACACTGAA. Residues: CASSLAGTGNTE. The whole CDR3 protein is CASSLAGTGNTEAFF.

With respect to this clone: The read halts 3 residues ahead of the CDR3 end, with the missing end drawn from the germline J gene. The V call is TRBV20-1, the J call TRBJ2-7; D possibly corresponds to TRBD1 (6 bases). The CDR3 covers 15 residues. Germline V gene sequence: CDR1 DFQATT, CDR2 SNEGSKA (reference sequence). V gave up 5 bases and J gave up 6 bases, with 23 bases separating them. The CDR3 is CSAQIPGWGQGEQYF. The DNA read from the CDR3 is TGCAGTGCTCAAATCCCCGGGTGGGGGCAGGGCGAG.

The CDR3 sequence: CASSVARGEGETQYF. The sequenced part of the CDR3 DNA is TGTGCCAGCAGCGTAGCCAGGGGGGAAGGGGAGACC. This chain links TRBV9 with TRBJ2-5; the D gene is possibly TRBD1 (7 bases). Sequencing ends 3 residues short of the CDR3 end; the germline J gene provides the rest. This CDR3 contains 15 residues. Germline CDR1 is SGDLS and CDR2 is YYNGEE. V lost 0 bases and J 5 bases, leaving 14 bases between the germline ends.

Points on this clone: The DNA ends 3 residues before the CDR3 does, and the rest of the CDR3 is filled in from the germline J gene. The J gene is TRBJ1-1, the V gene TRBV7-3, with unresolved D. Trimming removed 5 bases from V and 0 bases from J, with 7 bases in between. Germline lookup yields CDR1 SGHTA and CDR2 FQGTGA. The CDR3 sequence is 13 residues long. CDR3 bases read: TGTGCCAGCAGCCTCGACTTGAACACTGAA. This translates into CASSLDLNTE. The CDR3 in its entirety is CASSLDLNTEAFF.

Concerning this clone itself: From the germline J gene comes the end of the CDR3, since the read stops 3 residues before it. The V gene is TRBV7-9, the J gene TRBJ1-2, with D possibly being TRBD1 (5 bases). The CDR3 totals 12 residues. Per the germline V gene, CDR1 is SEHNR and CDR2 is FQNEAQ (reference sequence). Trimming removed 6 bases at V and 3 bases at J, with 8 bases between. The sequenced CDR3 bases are TGTGCCAGCAGTGCGACAGACTATGGC. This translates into CASSATDYG. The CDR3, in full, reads CASSATDYGYTF.

Incomplete CDR3 DNA: TGCAGTGCTAGAGATCCCAGGGGGAATGGCGGGGAG. Translation gives CSARDPRGNGGE. The whole CDR3 reads CSARDPRGNGGELFF. This sequence joins TRBV20-1 and TRBJ2-2; 7 bases are shared with TRBD1. The read ends 3 residues before the CDR3 terminus; that terminus is restored from the germline J gene. The CDR3 extends over 15 amino acids. Trimming took 0 bases from V and 7 from J; bases not matched to a gene: 8. Germline loops: CDR1 DFQATT, CDR2 SNEGSKA (reference sequence).

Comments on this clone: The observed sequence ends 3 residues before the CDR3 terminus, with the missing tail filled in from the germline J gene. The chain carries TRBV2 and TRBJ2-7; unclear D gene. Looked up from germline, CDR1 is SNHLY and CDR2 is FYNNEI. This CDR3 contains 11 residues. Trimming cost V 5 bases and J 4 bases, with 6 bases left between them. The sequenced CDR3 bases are TGTGCCAGCAGTCCCCGGTACGAG. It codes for CASSPRYE. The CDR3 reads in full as CASSPRYEQYF.

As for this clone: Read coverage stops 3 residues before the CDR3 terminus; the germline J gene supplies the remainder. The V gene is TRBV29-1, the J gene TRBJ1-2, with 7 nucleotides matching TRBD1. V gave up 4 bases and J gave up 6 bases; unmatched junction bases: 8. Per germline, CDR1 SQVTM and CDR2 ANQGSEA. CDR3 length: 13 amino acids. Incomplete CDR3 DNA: TGCAGCGTTGTGGAGGGGGCAACGGATGGC. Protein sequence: CSVVEGATDG. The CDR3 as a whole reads CSVVEGATDGYTF.

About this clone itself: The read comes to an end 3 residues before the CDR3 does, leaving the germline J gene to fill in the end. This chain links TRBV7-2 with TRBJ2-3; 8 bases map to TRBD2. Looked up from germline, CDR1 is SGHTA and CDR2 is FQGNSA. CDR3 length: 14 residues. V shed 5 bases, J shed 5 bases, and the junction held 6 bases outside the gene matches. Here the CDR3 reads CASSQSGRKDTQYF. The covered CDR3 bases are TGTGCCAGCAGCCAAAGCGGGAGAAAAGATACG.

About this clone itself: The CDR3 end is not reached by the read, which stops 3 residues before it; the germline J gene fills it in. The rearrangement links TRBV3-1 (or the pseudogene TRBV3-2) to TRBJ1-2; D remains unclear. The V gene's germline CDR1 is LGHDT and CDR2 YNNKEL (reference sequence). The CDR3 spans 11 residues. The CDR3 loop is CASSQVGGYTF. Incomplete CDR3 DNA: TGTGCCAGCAGCCAAGTCGGGGGC.

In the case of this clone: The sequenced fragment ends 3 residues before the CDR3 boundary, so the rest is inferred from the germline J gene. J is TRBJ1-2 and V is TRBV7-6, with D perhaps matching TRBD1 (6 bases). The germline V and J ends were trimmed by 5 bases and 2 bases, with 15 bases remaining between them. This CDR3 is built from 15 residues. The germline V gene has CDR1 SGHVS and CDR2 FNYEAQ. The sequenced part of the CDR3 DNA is TGTGCCAGCAGCCCCTCATCCAGGGGAAACTATGGC. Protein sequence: CASSPSSRGNYG. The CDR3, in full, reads CASSPSSRGNYGYTF.

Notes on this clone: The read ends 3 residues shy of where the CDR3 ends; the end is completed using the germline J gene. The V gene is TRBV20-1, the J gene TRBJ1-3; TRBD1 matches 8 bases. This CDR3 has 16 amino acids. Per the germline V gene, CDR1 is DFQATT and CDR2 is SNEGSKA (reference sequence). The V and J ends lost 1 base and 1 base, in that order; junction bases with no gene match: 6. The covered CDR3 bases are TGCAGTGCTAGAGGGACAGGGACTCCATCTGGAAACACC. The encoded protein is CSARGTGTPSGNT. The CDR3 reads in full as CSARGTGTPSGNTIYF.

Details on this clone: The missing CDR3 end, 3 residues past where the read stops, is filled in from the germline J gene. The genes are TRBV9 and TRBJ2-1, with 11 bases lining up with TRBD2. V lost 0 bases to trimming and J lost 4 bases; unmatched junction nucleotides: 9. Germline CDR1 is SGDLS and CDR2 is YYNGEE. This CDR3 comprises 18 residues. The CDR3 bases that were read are TGTGCCAGCAGCGTAGCGGGGGGGGGACTAGCGGATTACAATGAG. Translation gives CASSVAGGGLADYNE. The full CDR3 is CASSVAGGGLADYNEQFF.

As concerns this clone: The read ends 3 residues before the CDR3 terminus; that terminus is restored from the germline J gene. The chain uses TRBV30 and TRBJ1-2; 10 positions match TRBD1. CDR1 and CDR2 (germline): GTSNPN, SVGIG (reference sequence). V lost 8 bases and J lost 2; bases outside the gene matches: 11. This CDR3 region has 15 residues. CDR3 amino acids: CANRIGQGGNYGYTF. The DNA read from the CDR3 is TGTGCCAATCGGATCGGACAGGGGGGAAACTATGGC.

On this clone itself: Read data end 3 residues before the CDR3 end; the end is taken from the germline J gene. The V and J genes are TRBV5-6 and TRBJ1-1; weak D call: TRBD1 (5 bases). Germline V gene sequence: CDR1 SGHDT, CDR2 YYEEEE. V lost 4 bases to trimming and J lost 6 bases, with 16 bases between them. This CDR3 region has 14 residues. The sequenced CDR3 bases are TGTGCCAGCAGCAGGGGCCCGTCTTACGCTGAA. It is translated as CASSRGPSYAE. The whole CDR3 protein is CASSRGPSYAEAFF.